Sequencing of this TCR beta chain was carried out in a study of T cell changes during pregnancy in multiple sclerosis. Profiling relied on immunoSEQ multiplex PCR, and the TCRdb table lists in-frame clones only, not all of them. The sample lists approximately 70,000 clones, about 94% occurring once. Germline V gives CDR1 SGHTA, CDR2 FQGNSA. The CDR3 runs to 13 residues. Trimming left V 3 bases short and J 5 bases short, with 10 bases between. Here the sequenced sample was peripheral blood, taken in the first trimester of pregnancy. This clonotype was sampled from a female donor in good health, enrolled as a control in a pregnancy study. The V and J genes are TRBV7-2 and TRBJ2-5; perhaps TRBD2 as D (5 bases). The CDR3 loop reads CASSFGEAETQYF. The CDR3 nucleotides are TGTGCCAGCAGCTTCGGGGAAGCGGAGACCCAGTACTTC.